These T cell receptor beta chains were read from a single sample in a study of CD8+ T cells in alopecia areata. Data came from immunoSEQ multiplex PCR; TCRdb stores just in-frame clones and leaves some out. The sample carries fewer than 200,000 clones, roughly 64% recorded once. Specimen: CD8+ T cells sorted from blood, collected at week 24, from a patient treated with tofacitinib. The receptors come from a human donor with alopecia areata. The CDR3 runs from the conserved cysteine through the conserved F or W. Fields, in order: J gene, D gene, V gene, CDR3 length, clone size, CDR3 DNA, CDR3 protein. A D gene is named only where the DNA matches it firmly. Clone size appears in some rows only: once, few, many, or a class for an expanded clone.

J gene: TRBJ2-2
D gene: -
V gene: TRBV27
CDR3 length: 11
clone size: -
CDR3 DNA: TGTGCCAGCAGGGGCACCGGGGAGCTGTTTTTT
CDR3 protein: CASRGTGELFF

J gene: TRBJ2-3
D gene: TRBD1
V gene: TRBV7-9
CDR3 length: 15
clone size: -
CDR3 DNA: TGTGCCAGCAGCATCCGGGACAGGGGCACAGATACGCAGTATTTT
CDR3 protein: CASSIRDRGTDTQYF

J gene: TRBJ2-1
D gene: -
V gene: TRBV4-1
CDR3 length: 13
clone size: once
CDR3 DNA: TGCGCCAGCAGCTGGGCCTCCTACAATGAGCAGTTCTTC
CDR3 protein: CASSWASYNEQFF

J gene: TRBJ1-2
D gene: -
V gene: TRBV6-9
CDR3 length: 11
clone size: -
CDR3 DNA: TGTGCCAGCACAGGGTCGGAAGTGTTCTCCTTC
CDR3 protein: CASTGSEVFSF

J gene: TRBJ1-2
D gene: -
V gene: TRBV29-1
CDR3 length: 13
clone size: -
CDR3 DNA: TGCAGCGTTGAAGGGGGGGGCCCCTATGGCTACACCTTC
CDR3 protein: CSVEGGGPYGYTF

J gene: TRBJ2-1
D gene: -
V gene: TRBV23-1
CDR3 length: 16
clone size: -
CDR3 DNA: TGCGCCAGCAGTCAACCCAAATCGGGACCCTACAATGAGCAGTTCTTC
CDR3 protein: CASSQPKSGPYNEQFF

J gene: TRBJ2-2
D gene: -
V gene: TRBV13
CDR3 length: 12
clone size: -
CDR3 DNA: TGTGCCACCACAGGGAACACCGGGGAGCTGTTTTTT
CDR3 protein: CATTGNTGELFF

J gene: TRBJ1-6
D gene: -
V gene: TRBV27
CDR3 length: 16
clone size: few
CDR3 DNA: TGTGCCAGCAGTTTAGTCGGCACAAGGCATAATTCACCCCTCCACTTT
CDR3 protein: CASSLVGTRHNSPLHF

J gene: TRBJ1-2
D gene: -
V gene: TRBV7-8
CDR3 length: 15
clone size: -
CDR3 DNA: TGTGCCAGCAGCTTAGCCGGCGGAGGGGGCTATGGCTACACCTTC
CDR3 protein: CASSLAGGGGYGYTF

J gene: TRBJ1-1
D gene: -
V gene: TRBV5-1
CDR3 length: 14
clone size: -
CDR3 DNA: TGCGCCAGCGGCAAGGGCAGGGAGGGCACTGAAGCTTTCTTT
CDR3 protein: CASGKGREGTEAFF

J gene: TRBJ1-2
D gene: TRBD1
V gene: TRBV29-1
CDR3 length: 13
clone size: few
CDR3 DNA: TGCAGCGGGGGAGGACAGGGGAGGGATGGCTACACCTTC
CDR3 protein: CSGGGQGRDGYTF

J gene: TRBJ2-1
D gene: -
V gene: TRBV6-1
CDR3 length: 13
clone size: -
CDR3 DNA: TGTGCCAGCAGTGGGGTCCTTTACAATGAGCAGTTCTTC
CDR3 protein: CASSGVLYNEQFF

J gene: TRBJ2-7
D gene: TRBD2
V gene: TRBV29-1
CDR3 length: 13
clone size: -
CDR3 DNA: TGCAGCGTTAAAGGACTAGCGGCCTACGAGCAGTACTTC
CDR3 protein: CSVKGLAAYEQYF

J gene: TRBJ2-3
D gene: -
V gene: TRBV7-9
CDR3 length: 11
clone size: -
CDR3 DNA: TGTGCCAGCTATGTCGGAGATACGCAGTATTTT
CDR3 protein: CASYVGDTQYF

J gene: TRBJ1-1
D gene: -
V gene: TRBV5-6
CDR3 length: 14
clone size: -
CDR3 DNA: TGTGCCAGCAGCCCCTCCGCGGTGAACACTGAAGCTTTCTTT
CDR3 protein: CASSPSAVNTEAFF

J gene: TRBJ2-1
D gene: -
V gene: TRBV11-1
CDR3 length: 16
clone size: -
CDR3 DNA: TGTGCCAGCAGCTTGGCTCGGGCCGGGGCCTACAATGAGCAGTTCTTC
CDR3 protein: CASSLARAGAYNEQFF

J gene: TRBJ1-1
D gene: TRBD1
V gene: TRBV29-1
CDR3 length: 14
clone size: -
CDR3 DNA: TGCAGCGTCGGACAGGGGGCCGTGAACACTGAAGCTTTCTTT
CDR3 protein: CSVGQGAVNTEAFF

J gene: TRBJ2-1
D gene: -
V gene: TRBV4-1
CDR3 length: 15
clone size: few
CDR3 DNA: TGCGCCAGCAGCCAAGAAGGGGGGGCCTTCAATGAGCAGTTCTTC
CDR3 protein: CASSQEGGAFNEQFF

J gene: TRBJ1-1
D gene: -
V gene: TRBV29-1
CDR3 length: 13
clone size: few
CDR3 DNA: TGCAGCGTTCCCCCCTGGGGCAAGACTGAAGCTTTCTTT
CDR3 protein: CSVPPWGKTEAFF

J gene: TRBJ1-2
D gene: TRBD1
V gene: TRBV29-1
CDR3 length: 13
clone size: few
CDR3 DNA: TGCAGCGTTGATTCAGGGGGCCGCGATGGCTACACCTTC
CDR3 protein: CSVDSGGRDGYTF

J gene: TRBJ2-1
D gene: TRBD1
V gene: TRBV9
CDR3 length: 15
clone size: -
CDR3 DNA: TGTGCCAGCAGCGCACCTCCGGGACAGGGTAATGAGCAGTTCTTC
CDR3 protein: CASSAPPGQGNEQFF

J gene: TRBJ2-2
D gene: TRBD2
V gene: TRBV9
CDR3 length: 20
clone size: -
CDR3 DNA: TGTGCCAGCAGCGTCCTACTGGGGGTAGCGGGGGACGTTAACACCGGGGAGCTGTTTTTT
CDR3 protein: CASSVLLGVAGDVNTGELFF